This T cell receptor beta chain stems from a study of shared clonotypes between healthy human individuals. Findings and limits, study-wide: Among donors, sharing of clonotypes was expected to be affected by sequencing depth.

CD8 cells classed as naive were CD45RO-negative and positively selected for CCR7, excluding terminally differentiated effector memory CD45RA+ cells. This CDR3 spans 15 amino acids. The V segment lost 3 bases and the J segment 4 bases; nucleotides outside the gene matches: 6. Germline V gene sequence: CDR1 SGDLS, CDR2 YYNGEE. Several immunoSEQ plates received, in even portions, the genomic DNA of each subset. Profiling relied on immunoSEQ multiplex PCR, and the TCRdb table lists in-frame clones only, not all of them. The sample holds about 2 million clones; approximately 94% are singletons and the top ten take approximately 1.2%. Points on this clone: The antigen remains undetermined.

This chain connects TRBV9 to TRBJ2-3; 9 bases match TRBD1. Sequenced input: naive CD8+ T cells sorted from blood. This clonotype originated in a man between 18 and 35 years old in good health. The CDR3 DNA is TGTGCCAGCAGCGCTGGGGACAGGGTGGCAGATACGCAGTATTTT. As protein: CASSAGDRVADTQYF.